A single sample gave rise to the 19 T cell receptor beta chains below, sequenced in a study of blood T cell repertoires in COVID-19. Measured with immunoSEQ multiplex PCR; TCRdb has only the in-frame clones, and not every one. The sample yields about 430,000 clones, around nine tenths seen once. Sequences were obtained from PBMCs or T cells enriched from blood (not recorded which). These receptors were taken from a woman in her late teens or twenties who had been exposed to COVID-19.

This clone showed up just a few times. J is TRBJ2-5 and V is TRBV4-3, with 7 nucleotides matching TRBD1. Germline CDR1 and CDR2: LGHNA and YSLEER. The J segment lost 2 bases and the V segment lost 0 bases, leaving 3 bases of the junction unmatched. The CDR3 loop spans 15 amino acids. The CDR3 region is CASSQDWGQQETQYF. Here the CDR3 DNA reads TGCGCCAGCAGCCAAGACTGGGGACAGCAAGAGACCCAGTACTTC.

The rearrangement uses TRBV16 and TRBJ1-5; 7 nucleotides line up with TRBD1. The CDR3 runs 17 residues. V was clipped by 4 bases and J by 0 bases; unmatched bases: 9. Germline CDR1 reads KGHSY; CDR2 reads FQNENV. CDR3 DNA sequence: TGTGCCAGCAGCCGCGACCGGGACAGCTTTAGCAATCAGCCCCAGCATTTT. It codes for CASSRDRDSFSNQPQHF.

The V call is TRBV19, the J call TRBJ1-2; 7 nucleotides match TRBD1. The CDR3 loop spans 13 amino acids. Germline values: CDR1 LNHDA, CDR2 SQIVND (reference sequence). Trimming cost V 0 bases and J 8 bases; bases outside gene matches: 3. The CDR3 protein is CASSIERGRGYTF. The CDR3 coding sequence is TGTGCCAGTAGTATAGAAAGGGGGCGAGGCTACACCTTC.

Regarding this clone: The junction and the germline gene differ at one end; a read error may be behind it. The genes are TRBV7-6 and TRBJ2-7; TRBD2 agrees at 9 bases. The CDR3 is made up of 14 amino acids. CDR1 SGHVS and CDR2 FNYEAQ come from the germline V gene. The DNA of the CDR3 is TGTGCCAGCAGCGTAGCGGGAGTCGGGGAAGGGCAGTACTTC. Its translation is CASSVAGVGEGQYF.

The chain carries TRBV27 and TRBJ1-2, with 7 bases matching TRBD1. Germline assignment: CDR1 MNHEY and CDR2 SMNVEV (reference sequence). This CDR3 has 12 amino acids. With 5 bases clipped from V and 5 bases from J, the junction kept 2 bases outside the gene matches. CDR3 nucleotides: TGTGCCAGCAGTCAACAGGGGTATGGCTACACCTTC. This gives the protein CASSQQGYGYTF.

V and J are TRBV19 and TRBJ2-3; no reliable D call. This CDR3 is built from 14 residues. Germline V gene data show CDR1 as LNHDA and CDR2 as SQIVND (reference sequence). V was trimmed by 4 bases and J by 0 bases, leaving 8 bases between them. The CDR3 bases are TGTGCCAGTAGTAGGGCCGCTAGCACAGATACGCAGTATTTT. Protein product: CASSRAASTDTQYF.

The rearrangement uses TRBV5-1 and TRBJ1-1, with unresolved D. Trimming took 6 bases from V and 6 from J, leaving 15 bases between them. Germline V gene sequence: CDR1 SGHRS, CDR2 YFSETQ. The CDR3 contains 13 residues. The CDR3 region is CASIAWYVPEAFF. The CDR3 bases are TGCGCCAGCATAGCTTGGTACGTCCCTGAAGCTTTCTTT.

The V call is TRBV18, the J call TRBJ2-3, with a tentative D call TRBD2 (5 bases). Germline loops: CDR1 KGHSH, CDR2 LQKENI. The V and J ends lost 0 bases and 5 bases respectively, with 18 bases between them. The CDR3 contains 17 residues. The CDR3 coding sequence is TGTGCCAGCTCACCACCGTATAATAGCGCGATCGAAGATACGCAGTATTTT. The encoded protein is CASSPPYNSAIEDTQYF.

The CDR3 coding sequence is TGTGCCAGCAGCCCAACCCGGGGGTCGGGGAACACTGAAGCTTTCTTT. As protein: CASSPTRGSGNTEAFF. The chain joins TRBV9 to TRBJ1-1, with a weak D call TRBD1 (5 bases). V shed 4 bases and J shed 1 base, with 17 bases lying between them. Germline V lookup: CDR1 SGDLS, CDR2 YYNGEE. The CDR3 extends over 16 amino acids.

The chain couples TRBV4-1 to TRBJ1-3; D gene unclear. The V gene's germline CDR1 is MGHRA and CDR2 YSYEKL. Trimming removed 1 base at V and 0 bases at J, with 16 bases between. This CDR3 is built from 18 residues. CDR3 in amino acids: CASSQVLPRLSSGNTIYF. The CDR3 DNA reads as TGCGCCAGCAGCCAAGTTTTGCCCAGGCTGAGCTCTGGAAACACCATATATTTT.

The chain employs TRBV29-1 and TRBJ1-1; 7 nucleotides align to TRBD1. Germline V lookup: CDR1 SQVTM, CDR2 ANQGSEA. This CDR3 is 15 amino acids long. The J segment lost 0 bases and the V segment lost 7 bases, leaving 11 bases of the junction unmatched. The chain's CDR3 is CSATGQPSMNTEAFF. The CDR3 coding sequence is TGCAGCGCCACGGGACAGCCAAGCATGAACACTGAAGCTTTCTTT.

As regards this clone: This sample includes further DNA sequences coding for the same CDR3. This chain joins TRBV6-5 and TRBJ1-6, with 10 nucleotides matching TRBD1. The germline V gene has CDR1 MNHEY and CDR2 SVGAGI. The trim removed 6 bases at V and 9 bases at J, leaving 5 bases unmatched. The CDR3 sequence is 14 residues long. Here the CDR3 DNA reads TGTGCCAGCAGGCTGGACAGGGGGGGTTCACCCCTCCACTTT. Its translation is CASRLDRGGSPLHF.

The chain uses TRBV18 and TRBJ2-5, with 12 bases lining up with TRBD2. From germline, CDR1 is KGHSH and CDR2 LQKENI. V lost 6 bases to trimming and J lost 1 base; unmatched junction nucleotides: 6. The CDR3 consists of 16 residues. As DNA, the CDR3 is TGTGCCAGCTCGCAGACTAGCGGGGGACTCCAAGAGACCCAGTACTTC. It encodes CASSQTSGGLQETQYF.

The gene calls are TRBV20-1 and TRBJ2-5; 9 bases match TRBD2. V was pared by 3 bases and J by 4 bases, with 9 bases of the junction left unmatched. CDR3 size: 15 residues. CDR1 and CDR2 (germline): DFQATT, SNEGSKA (reference sequence). The CDR3 region is CSASPRAGGGETQYF. In DNA, the CDR3 is TGCAGTGCTAGTCCCCGAGCGGGAGGAGGAGAGACCCAGTACTTC.

The chain recombines TRBV16 with TRBJ1-2; tentative D call: TRBD1 (6 bases). The CDR3 has 16 amino acids. V dropped 3 bases and J dropped 6 bases, with 20 bases sitting between them. Germline V lookup: CDR1 KGHSY, CDR2 FQNENV. CDR3: CASSQYRGGVRNGYTF. The CDR3 coding sequence is TGTGCCAGCAGCCAGTATAGGGGGGGCGTTCGGAATGGCTACACCTTC. The full variable domain, completed using reference TRBV16 and TRBJ1-2, is GEEVAQTPKHLVRGEGQKAKLYCAPIKGHSYVFWYQQVLKNEFKFLISFQNENVFDETGMPKERFSAKCLPNSPCSLEIQATKLEDSAVYFCASSQYRGGVRNGYTFGSGTRLTVV.

The genes are TRBV5-1 and TRBJ1-2, with D maybe TRBD1 (5 bases). Germline V gene data show CDR1 as SGHRS and CDR2 as YFSETQ. Trimming stripped 0 bases from V and 6 bases from J, with 15 bases between. The CDR3 length is 15 residues. CDR3 DNA sequence: TGCGCCAGCAGCTTGGCCGCGGGGCGAGCGGATGGCTACACCTTC. This sequence encodes CASSLAAGRADGYTF.

The chain links TRBV5-4 to TRBJ1-3, with D possibly being TRBD1 (6 bases). CDR3 length: 15 residues. Trimming took off 0 bases at V and 4 bases at J, with 11 bases between the two ends. Germline assignment: CDR1 SGHNT and CDR2 YYREEE (reference sequence). DNA for the CDR3: TGTGCCAGCAGCTTGGGGCGAGGACAGGGAAACACCATATATTTT. As protein: CASSLGRGQGNTIYF. Full variable domain (remainder filled in from reference TRBV5-4 and TRBJ1-3): ETGVTQSPTHLIKTRGQQVTLRCSSQSGHNTVSWYQQALGQGPQFIFQYYREEENGRGNFPPRFSGLQFPNYSSELNVNALELDDSALYLCASSLGRGQGNTIYFGEGSWLTVV.

This chain links TRBV5-8 with TRBJ1-1; 7 bases agree with TRBD1. Germline V gene data show CDR1 as SGHTS and CDR2 as YDEGEE. This CDR3 region has 15 residues. J was trimmed by 3 bases and V by 0 bases; bases with no gene match: 5. CDR3 DNA: TGTGCCAGCAGCTTGGAGGGGGCTTGGGACACTGAAGCTTTCTTT. This sequence encodes CASSLEGAWDTEAFF.

The V gene is TRBV4-2, the J gene TRBJ2-5; 9 bases agree with TRBD2. V gave up 0 bases and J gave up 5 bases; unmatched junction bases: 10. The CDR3 is made up of 17 amino acids. Germline CDR1 LGHNA, CDR2 YNFKEQ. The CDR3 loop is CASSQEMLAGVGETQYF. CDR3 nucleotides: TGTGCCAGCAGCCAAGAGATGTTAGCGGGAGTGGGGGAGACCCAGTACTTC.